This record covers a single T cell receptor beta chain. The repertoire was sequenced with immunoSEQ multiplex PCR; TCRdb's copy has only in-frame clones and lacks some. In the table there are millions of clones, about 95% of which are singletons. The source of the sample is a study of shared clonotypes between healthy human individuals. Naive CD8 cells comprised CD45RO-negative, CCR7-positively selected cells, excluding terminally differentiated effector memory CD45RA+ cells. Sequenced input: naive CD8+ T cells sorted from blood. This TCR came from a man aged 18 to 30 in good health.

CDR3 bases: TGTGCCAGCAGCTCCAACCCCATCGAGCAGTACTTC. Encoded protein: CASSSNPIEQYF. V and J are TRBV13 and TRBJ2-7; D gene uncertain. This CDR3 is built from 12 residues. CDR1 PRHDT and CDR2 FYEKMQ come from the germline V gene (reference sequence). Trimming left V 4 bases short and J 6 bases short, with 10 bases between.